The clone carrying this TCR beta chain was detected once. Its target is unknown. This record comes from a study of OX40 agonist ivuxolimab in advanced cancers. Study details: It was ivuxolimab, an agonistic anti-OX40 (CD134) antibody, that patients were treated with. Patients were around 83% male with ages roughly 20 to 85, mean 60.

Points from the study as a whole: Several nonresponders also turned out to have low normalized T-cell clonal expansion.

The protocol was immunoSEQ multiplex PCR, while the TCRdb copy is restricted to in-frame clones and leaves out a portion. The repertoire holds 60,000 to 75,000 clones, with approximately 90% as singletons. The CDR3 length is 14 residues. V was trimmed by 7 bases and J by 0 bases, leaving 12 bases between them. Germline V CDR1 and CDR2: LNHDA, SQIVND (reference sequence). This specimen consisted of CD4+ or CD8+ T cells sorted from blood, obtained in a trial of the OX40 agonist ivuxolimab. This receptor was taken from an adult with an advanced solid tumor such as melanoma, head and neck, liver or kidney cancer. The chain uses TRBV19 and TRBJ1-1, with D perhaps TRBD1 (6 bases). CDR3 in amino acids: CASTTDRMNTEAFF. CDR3 nucleotides: TGTGCCAGTACGACCGACAGGATGAACACTGAAGCTTTCTTT.